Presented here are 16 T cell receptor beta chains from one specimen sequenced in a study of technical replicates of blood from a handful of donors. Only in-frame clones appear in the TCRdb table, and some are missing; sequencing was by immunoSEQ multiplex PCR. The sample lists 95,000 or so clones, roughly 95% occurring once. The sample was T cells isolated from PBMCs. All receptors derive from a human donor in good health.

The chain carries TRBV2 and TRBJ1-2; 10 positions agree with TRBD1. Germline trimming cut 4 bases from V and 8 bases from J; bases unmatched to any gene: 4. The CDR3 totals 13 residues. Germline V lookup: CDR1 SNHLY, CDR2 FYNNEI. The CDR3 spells CASSVGTGVGYTF. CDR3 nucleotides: TGTGCCAGCAGTGTGGGGACAGGGGTAGGCTACACCTTC.

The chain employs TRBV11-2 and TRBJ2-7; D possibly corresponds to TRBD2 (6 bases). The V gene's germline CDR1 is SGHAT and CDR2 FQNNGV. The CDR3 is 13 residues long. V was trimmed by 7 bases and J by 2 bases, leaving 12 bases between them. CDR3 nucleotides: TGTGCCAGCAAGGGACTGCCGACCTACGAGCAGTACTTC. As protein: CASKGLPTYEQYF.

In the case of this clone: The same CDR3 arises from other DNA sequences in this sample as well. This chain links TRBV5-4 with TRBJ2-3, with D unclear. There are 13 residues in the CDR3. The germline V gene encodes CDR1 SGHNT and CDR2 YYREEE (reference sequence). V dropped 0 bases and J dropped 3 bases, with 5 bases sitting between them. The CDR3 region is CASSLAGTDTQYF. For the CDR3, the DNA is TGTGCCAGCAGCTTGGCGGGTACAGATACGCAGTATTTT.

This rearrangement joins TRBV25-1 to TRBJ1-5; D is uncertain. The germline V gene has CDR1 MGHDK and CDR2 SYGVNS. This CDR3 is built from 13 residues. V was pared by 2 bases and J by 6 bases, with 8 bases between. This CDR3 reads CASSEGVGQPQHF. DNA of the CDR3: TGTGCCAGCAGTGAAGGAGTAGGTCAGCCCCAGCATTTT.

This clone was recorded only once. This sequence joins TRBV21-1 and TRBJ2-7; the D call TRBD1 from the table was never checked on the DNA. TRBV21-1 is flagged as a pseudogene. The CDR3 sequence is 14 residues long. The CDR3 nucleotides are TGTGCCAGCGATCGACAGGCGTTTTACTACGAGCAGTACTTC. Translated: CASDRQAFYYEQYF.

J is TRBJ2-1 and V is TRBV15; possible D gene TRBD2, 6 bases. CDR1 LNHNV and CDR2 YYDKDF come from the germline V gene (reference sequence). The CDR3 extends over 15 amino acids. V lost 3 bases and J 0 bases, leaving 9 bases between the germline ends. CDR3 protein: CATSRGEDSYNEQFF. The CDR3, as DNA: TGTGCCACCAGCAGGGGGGAGGACTCCTACAATGAGCAGTTCTTC.

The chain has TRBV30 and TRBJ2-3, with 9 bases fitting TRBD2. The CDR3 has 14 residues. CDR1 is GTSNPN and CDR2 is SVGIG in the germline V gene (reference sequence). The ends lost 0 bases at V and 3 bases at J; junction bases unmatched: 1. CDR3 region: CAWSVAGGTDTQYF. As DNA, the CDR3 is TGTGCCTGGAGTGTAGCGGGAGGAACAGATACGCAGTATTTT.

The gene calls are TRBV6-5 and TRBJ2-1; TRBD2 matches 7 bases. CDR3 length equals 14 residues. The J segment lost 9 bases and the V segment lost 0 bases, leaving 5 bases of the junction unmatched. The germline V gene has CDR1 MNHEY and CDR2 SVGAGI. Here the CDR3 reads CASSYSASGGEQFF. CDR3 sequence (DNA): TGTGCCAGCAGTTACTCTGCTTCGGGAGGTGAGCAGTTCTTC.

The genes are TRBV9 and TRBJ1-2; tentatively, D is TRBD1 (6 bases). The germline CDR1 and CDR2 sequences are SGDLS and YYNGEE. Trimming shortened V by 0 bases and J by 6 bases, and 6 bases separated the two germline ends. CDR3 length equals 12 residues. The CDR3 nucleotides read TGTGCCAGCAGCGTAGCAGGGGATGGCTACACCTTC. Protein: CASSVAGDGYTF.

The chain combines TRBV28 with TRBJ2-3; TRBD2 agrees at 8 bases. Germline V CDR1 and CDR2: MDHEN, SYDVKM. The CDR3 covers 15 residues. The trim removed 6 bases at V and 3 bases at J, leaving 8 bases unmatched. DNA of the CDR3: TGTGCCAGCAGCTTGAGCGGGAGTGATACAGATACGCAGTATTTT. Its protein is CASSLSGSDTDTQYF.

The CDR3 reads CASSSQATGGETQYF. CDR3 DNA: TGTGCCAGCAGTTCCCAAGCAACAGGGGGGGAGACCCAGTACTTC. The chain recombines TRBV6-5 with TRBJ2-5; 8 bases line up with TRBD1. Trimming cost V 4 bases and J 5 bases; bases outside gene matches: 9. Germline CDR1 and CDR2: MNHEY and SVGAGI. The CDR3 has 15 residues.

CDR3 region: CASSTGLAGSGEQYF. The CDR3 region has the DNA TGTGCCAGCAGCACTGGACTAGCGGGATCGGGCGAGCAGTACTTC. The V gene is TRBV7-3, the J gene TRBJ2-7, with TRBD2 matching over 12 bases. Germline values: CDR1 SGHTA, CDR2 FQGTGA. V trimming: 5 bases; J trimming: 6 bases; junction bases outside the gene matches: 8. The CDR3 runs 15 residues.

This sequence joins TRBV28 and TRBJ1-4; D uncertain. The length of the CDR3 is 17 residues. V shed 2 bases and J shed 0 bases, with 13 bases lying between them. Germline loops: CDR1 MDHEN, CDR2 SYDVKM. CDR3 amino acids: CASSLQADTATNEKLFF. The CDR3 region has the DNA TGTGCCAGCAGTTTACAGGCAGATACTGCAACTAATGAAAAACTGTTTTTT.

The CDR3 DNA reads TGTGCCAGTAGTAAGCAGACAGACCAGTATGAAAAACTGTTTTTT. It encodes CASSKQTDQYEKLFF. The chain joins TRBV19 to TRBJ1-4; possible D gene TRBD1, 5 bases. Trimming pared 4 bases from V and 6 bases from J, leaving 15 bases between. Germline CDR1 and CDR2: LNHDA and SQIVND (reference sequence). The CDR3 is 15 residues long.

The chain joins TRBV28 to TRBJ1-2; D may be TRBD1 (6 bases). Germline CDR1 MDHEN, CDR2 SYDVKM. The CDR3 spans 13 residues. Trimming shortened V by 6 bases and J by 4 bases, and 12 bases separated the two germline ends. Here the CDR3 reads CASRGGSGYGYTF. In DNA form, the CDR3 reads TGTGCCAGCAGAGGGGGAAGCGGCTATGGCTACACCTTC.

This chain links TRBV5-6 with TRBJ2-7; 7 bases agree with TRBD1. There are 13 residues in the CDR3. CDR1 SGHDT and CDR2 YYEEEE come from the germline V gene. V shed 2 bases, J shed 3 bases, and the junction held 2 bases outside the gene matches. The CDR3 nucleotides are TGTGCCAGCAGCTTTGGACAGGACTACGAGCAGTACTTC. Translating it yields CASSFGQDYEQYF.